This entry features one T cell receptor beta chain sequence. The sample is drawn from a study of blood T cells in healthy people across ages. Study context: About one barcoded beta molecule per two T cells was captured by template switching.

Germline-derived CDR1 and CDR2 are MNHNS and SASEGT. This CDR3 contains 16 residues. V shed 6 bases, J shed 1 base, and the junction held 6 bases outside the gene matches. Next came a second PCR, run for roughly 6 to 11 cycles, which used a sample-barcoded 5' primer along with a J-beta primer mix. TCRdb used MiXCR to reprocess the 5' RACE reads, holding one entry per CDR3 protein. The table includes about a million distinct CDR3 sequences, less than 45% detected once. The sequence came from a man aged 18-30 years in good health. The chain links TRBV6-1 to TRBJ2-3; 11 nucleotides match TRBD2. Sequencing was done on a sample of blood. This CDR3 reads CASRPPTSGGTDTQYF. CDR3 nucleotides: TGTGCCAGCAGGCCGCCGACTAGCGGGGGCACAGATACGCAGTATTTT.